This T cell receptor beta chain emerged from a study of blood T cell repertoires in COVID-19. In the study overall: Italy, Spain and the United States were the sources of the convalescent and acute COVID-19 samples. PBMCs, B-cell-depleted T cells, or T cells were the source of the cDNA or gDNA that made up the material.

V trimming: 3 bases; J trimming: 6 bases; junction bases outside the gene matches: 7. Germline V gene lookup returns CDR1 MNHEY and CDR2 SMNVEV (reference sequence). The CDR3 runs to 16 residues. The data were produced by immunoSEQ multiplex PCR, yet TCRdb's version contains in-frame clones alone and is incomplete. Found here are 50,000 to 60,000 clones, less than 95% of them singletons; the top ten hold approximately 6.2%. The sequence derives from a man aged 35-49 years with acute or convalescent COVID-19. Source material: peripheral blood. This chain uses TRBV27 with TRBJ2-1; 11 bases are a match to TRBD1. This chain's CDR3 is CASSLGTGGRLNEQFF. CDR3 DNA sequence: TGTGCCAGCAGTTTGGGGACAGGGGGACGTCTCAATGAGCAGTTCTTC.